This T cell receptor beta chain emerged from a study of shared clonotypes between healthy human individuals. Selected positively for CCR7 and CD45RO-negative, naive CD8 cells excluded terminally differentiated effector memory CD45RA+ cells. Profiled with immunoSEQ multiplex PCR; TCRdb holds only in-frame clones, not every one. The repertoire holds under 1 million clones, with about 91% as singletons. V lost 6 bases, J lost 6 bases, and 18 bases lay in between. This CDR3 has 15 amino acids. The germline V gene encodes CDR1 MNHNS and CDR2 SASEGT. This TCR derives from a young man in good health. The sample comprised naive CD8+ T cells sorted from blood. The genes are TRBV6-1 and TRBJ2-1; possibly TRBD1 for D (5 bases). The CDR3 DNA is TGTGCCAGCAGGACAGAGACAGCTGTGGGCAATGAGCAGTTCTTC. It translates to CASRTETAVGNEQFF.